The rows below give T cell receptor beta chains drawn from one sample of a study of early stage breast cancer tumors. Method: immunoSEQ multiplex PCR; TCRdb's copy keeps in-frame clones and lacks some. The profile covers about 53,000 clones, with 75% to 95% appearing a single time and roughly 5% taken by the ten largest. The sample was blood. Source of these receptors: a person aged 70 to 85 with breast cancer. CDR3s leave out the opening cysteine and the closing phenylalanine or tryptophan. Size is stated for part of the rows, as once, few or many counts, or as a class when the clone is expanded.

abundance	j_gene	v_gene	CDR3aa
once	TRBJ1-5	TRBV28	ASRDRDSNQPQH
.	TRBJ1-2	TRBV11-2	ASSPTGEVGYT
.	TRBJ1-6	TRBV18	ASQGGGTNSPLH
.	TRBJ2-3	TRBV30	AWSGAGGPDTQY
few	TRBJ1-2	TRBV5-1	ASSLGTGYNYGYT
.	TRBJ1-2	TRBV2	ASSERGLHYGYT
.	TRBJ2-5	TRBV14	ASSQALGGGETQY
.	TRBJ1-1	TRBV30	AWSAAPGGTEAF
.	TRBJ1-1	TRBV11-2	ASSFRANTEAF
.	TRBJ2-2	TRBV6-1	ASSPGTFSPGELF
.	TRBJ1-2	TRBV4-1	ASSQAGGIRYYGYT
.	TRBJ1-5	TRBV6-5	ASSYSGQGGQPQH
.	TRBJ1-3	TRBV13	ASSLGGAGNTIY
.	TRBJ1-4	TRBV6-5	ASSIGQIEKLF
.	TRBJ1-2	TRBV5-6	ASSRGQGNYGYT
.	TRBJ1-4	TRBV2	ASKMSGDSNNEKLF
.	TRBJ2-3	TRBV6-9	ASIWDRDGQY
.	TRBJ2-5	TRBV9	ASNRGGALQETQY
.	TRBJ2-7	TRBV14	ASSLAGGLYEQY
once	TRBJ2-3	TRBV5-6	ASSLVRGSTDTQY
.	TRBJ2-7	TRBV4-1	ASSQTGGREQY
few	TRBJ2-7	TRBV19	ASSAQGRGYEQY
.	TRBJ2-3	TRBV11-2	ASSRTGWGATDTQY
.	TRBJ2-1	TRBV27	ASGLRGDHNEQF
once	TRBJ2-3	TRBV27	ASSFSYSTQY
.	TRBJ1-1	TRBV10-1	ASSFSLNTEAF
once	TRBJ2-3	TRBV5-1	ASSLGAIAGATDTQY
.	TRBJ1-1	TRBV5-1	ASSGERDTGTEAF
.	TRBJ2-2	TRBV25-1	ASSEYRPDRLF
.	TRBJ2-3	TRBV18	ASSPPRGEDTQY
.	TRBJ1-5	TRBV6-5	ASSPGQINQPQH
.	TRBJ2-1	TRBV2	ASSEQGLNYNEQF
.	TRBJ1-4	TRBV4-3	ASSPLQAGEKLF
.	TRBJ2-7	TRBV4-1	ASSPGTRSSYEQY
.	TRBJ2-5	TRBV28	ASSRTRMAGETQY
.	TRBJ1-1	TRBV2	ASSGTRQAPEAF
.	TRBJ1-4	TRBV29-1	SVDSPGGGEKLF
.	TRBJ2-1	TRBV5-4	ASSETGVREQF
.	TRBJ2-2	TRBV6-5	ASRPGSTNTGELF
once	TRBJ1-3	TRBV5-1	ASSRGQVSEGNTIY
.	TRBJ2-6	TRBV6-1	ASRGDFSGANVLT
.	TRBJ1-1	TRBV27	ASSFNRYTEAF
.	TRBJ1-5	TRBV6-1	ASSEISRGGRSNQPQH
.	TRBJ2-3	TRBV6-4	ASSDSSSGGRDTQY
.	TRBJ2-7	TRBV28	ASTPPRGEQY
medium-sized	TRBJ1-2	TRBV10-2	ASNEGFYYGYT
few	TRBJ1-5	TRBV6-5	ARLNQPQH
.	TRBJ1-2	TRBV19	ASSTGQGIGYGYT
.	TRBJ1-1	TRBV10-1	ASSERYRDTEAF
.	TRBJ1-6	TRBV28	ASREGDSPLH
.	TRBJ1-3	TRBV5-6	ASSLGGTVGVPIY
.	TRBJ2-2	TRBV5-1	ASKGLAGDTGELF
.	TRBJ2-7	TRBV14	ASRERSGITYEQY
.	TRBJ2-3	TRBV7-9	ASSEGDTQY